This T cell receptor beta chain was captured in a study of cytomegalovirus exposure and HLA in healthy donors. Study results and limitations: Among CMV-associated TCR beta chains, most appeared HLA-restricted in a later analysis. V segments that were indistinguishable, TRBV6-2 and TRBV6-3 among them, were omitted from analysis. For TCR beta chains, V- and J-gene trimming was later linked to a missense DCLRE1C variant. It was approximately 160 TCR beta chains that were listed as cytomegalovirus-associated.

CDR3 length: 15 residues. Germline lookup yields CDR1 SEHNR and CDR2 FQNEAQ (reference sequence). J lost 2 bases, V lost 5 bases, and 5 bases had no gene match. In regard to this clone: What it recognizes is unknown.

PCR employed 60 Vbeta and 13 Jbeta primers. Produced via immunoSEQ multiplex PCR; TCRdb's table is partial and in-frame only. The data contain over 150,000 clones, 60% to 75% of them singletons. The genes are TRBV7-9 and TRBJ1-3; the match to TRBD1 covers 8 bases. The source material was PBMCs. The sequence was obtained from a man aged 18 to 30 in good health and CMV-seronegative. The CDR3: CASSRTGIAGNTIYF. CDR3 coding DNA: TGTGCCAGCAGCCGGACAGGGATAGCTGGAAACACCATATATTTT.